These T cell receptor beta chains were read from a single sample in a study of cytomegalovirus exposure and HLA in healthy donors. TCRdb keeps only in-frame clones here, not all; method: immunoSEQ multiplex PCR. The sample contains 170,000 or so clones, about four fifths of which appear only once. Sample: PBMCs. Receptors were obtained from a young woman in good health and CMV-seropositive. The CDR3 runs from the conserved cysteine through the conserved F or W. Clone size is not always given. Where it is, it says once, few, many or a class for expanded clones.

clone_size,v_call,cdr3_aa
-,TRBV6-6,CASSWTGGGLNEKLFF
-,TRBV11-2,CASIRRGGANYGYTF
-,TRBV7-3,CASSLIGPLRTSGNTGELFF
-,TRBV5-1,CASSLRQGSYGYTF
-,TRBV6-6,CASNRQGSYTEAFF
-,TRBV7-2,CASSLASGDYNEQFF
-,TRBV19,CASRFAGQVLFGSPLHF
-,TRBV5-1,CASSLYISGGVTDTQYF
-,TRBV19,CASSPPRQGTYNEQFF
-,TRBV5-1,CASSLAWQVSYEQYF
-,TRBV28,CASRPGMLGYTF
-,TRBV6-6,CASSPGTNYNEQFF
-,TRBV13,CASSHGTSGGAREQFF
-,TRBV9,CASSKWTGPNEKLFF
-,TRBV23-1,CAIAGTGFWEQYF
once,TRBV5-4,CASSEGLAHSIQYF
-,TRBV7-9,CASSMGQGNTGELFF
-,TRBV18,CASSLEGGTTYEQYF
-,TRBV5-1,CASSPVSGSPLHF
-,TRBV29-1,CSAIGTVATDTQYF
-,TRBV18,CASSPGQGDEQYF
-,TRBV27,CASSVSRGTGMGNQPQHF
-,TRBV27,CASSFWLAGVNEQFF
-,TRBV10-2,CASSGDYGYTF
-,TRBV4-1,CASSQGEDRVSHGYTF
once,TRBV4-2,CASSQGGGAFF
-,TRBV6-6,CASSSNRVQPQHF
-,TRBV27,CASRPTGPLSYSNQPQHF